The 13 T cell receptor beta chains given below trace back to one sample, sequenced in a study of cytomegalovirus exposure and HLA in healthy donors (dated by TCRdb to the late 2010s). Receptor amplification or capture employed the immunoSEQ multiplex PCR assay. The multiplex PCR relied on a mix of 60 forward primers for TCR Vbeta segments and 13 reverse primers for TCR Jbeta segments. The table was pulled from immuneACCESS by TCRdb, which kept in-frame rearrangements only. Such tables lose some clones; where checked, under half of the loss comes from unresolved V genes, and the rest has no known cause. This sample is represented by roughly 130,000 clones; roughly two thirds of them were singletons. About 1.6% of the sample belongs to the ten largest clones. The specimen sequenced was PBMCs. The source of these receptors is a man under 40 in good health and CMV-seropositive.

In its sample, this clone was seen once. This chain connects TRBV5-1 to TRBJ1-1; possibly TRBD1 for D (5 bases). Germline V lookup: CDR1 SGHRS, CDR2 YFSETQ. CDR3 length equals 15 residues. V dropped 5 bases and J dropped 4 bases, with 18 bases sitting between them. The CDR3 DNA sequence: TGCGCCAGCAGTCTCGACAGTTTAAGTTCCACTGAAGCTTTCTTT. Protein product: CASSLDSLSSTEAFF.

This clone has only one observation. V usage is TRBV28 and J usage is TRBJ2-5; D is unclear. The V gene lost 5 bases and the J gene lost 5 bases, with 9 bases spanning the gap. In germline, CDR1 is MDHEN, CDR2 SYDVKM. There are 12 residues in the CDR3. The DNA of the CDR3 is TGTGCCAGCAGTCCCTTCTCGGAGACCCAGTACTTC. This gives the protein CASSPFSETQYF. The full variable domain, rest sourced from reference TRBV28 and TRBJ2-5, is DVKVTQSSRYLVKRTGEKVFLECVQDMDHENMFWYRQDPGLGLRLIYFSYDVKMKEKGDIPEGYSVSREKKERFSLILESASTNQTSMYLCASSPFSETQYFGPGTRLLVL.

The V gene is TRBV19, the J gene TRBJ2-3; 13 positions match TRBD2. Per germline, CDR1 LNHDA and CDR2 SQIVND (reference sequence). V shed 5 bases and J 7 bases; nucleotides not matched to a gene: 9. This CDR3 comprises 16 residues. As DNA, the CDR3 is TGTGCCAGTAGTCCCGGACTAGCGGGAGATTGGAATACGCAGTATTTT. Protein: CASSPGLAGDWNTQYF.

This clone was recorded a few times. The rearrangement uses TRBV6-5 and TRBJ1-2; possible D gene TRBD1, 5 bases. V dropped 9 bases and J dropped 6 bases, with 17 bases sitting between them. Germline V gene lookup returns CDR1 MNHEY and CDR2 SVGAGI. The CDR3 is 13 residues long. This CDR3 reads CASRQTRENGYTF. CDR3 coding DNA: TGTGCCAGTCGACAGACCCGGGAGAATGGCTACACCTTC.

The sample holds one count of this clone. The chain recombines TRBV7-6 with TRBJ2-1; 7 bases match TRBD2. The CDR3 length is 13 residues. Germline-derived CDR1 and CDR2 are SGHVS and FNYEAQ. Trimming removed 8 bases from V and 7 bases from J; junction bases left unmatched: 8. The DNA for the CDR3 is TGTGCCAGCTCCGGGGGAGGGCCTAATGAGCAGTTCTTC. Translation gives CASSGGGPNEQFF.

The rearrangement links TRBV4-1 to TRBJ1-2; D might be TRBD1 (6 bases). The CDR3 consists of 16 residues. The V end lost 4 bases, the J end lost 3 bases, and 18 bases lay between the germline ends. The germline gives CDR1 MGHRA, CDR2 YSYEKL. The chain's CDR3 is CASSLGGGTVDYGYTF. CDR3 in DNA: TGCGCCAGCAGCCTAGGGGGAGGGACGGTAGACTATGGCTACACCTTC.

The chain recombines TRBV6-1 with TRBJ2-7; 9 bases agree with TRBD1. The V and J ends lost 1 base and 3 bases, in that order; junction bases with no gene match: 7. This CDR3 spans 16 amino acids. Germline V lookup: CDR1 MNHNS, CDR2 SASEGT. This CDR3 is CASSEGPGQGLYEQYF. In nucleotides, the CDR3 is TGTGCCAGCAGTGAAGGGCCGGGACAGGGACTCTACGAGCAGTACTTC.

This chain uses TRBV2 with TRBJ1-4, with TRBD1 matching over 7 bases. With 3 bases clipped from V and 7 bases from J, the junction kept 8 bases outside the gene matches. The CDR3 has 15 amino acids. Germline V gene data show CDR1 as SNHLY and CDR2 as FYNNEI. Here the CDR3 reads CASSDWAGGFEKLFF. In nucleotides, the CDR3 is TGTGCCAGCAGTGATTGGGCAGGGGGATTTGAAAAACTGTTTTTT. Drawing the rest from reference TRBV2 and TRBJ1-4, the complete variable domain is EPEVTQTPSHQVTQMGQEVILRCVPISNHLYFYWYRQILGQKVEFLVSFYNNEISEKSEIFDDQFSVERPDGSNFTLKIRSTKLEDSAMYFCASSDWAGGFEKLFFGSGTQLSVL.

The chain joins TRBV27 to TRBJ2-5; tentatively, D is TRBD2 (6 bases). The CDR3 has 16 amino acids. V was trimmed by 3 bases and J by 4 bases, leaving 18 bases between them. Germline V gives CDR1 MNHEY, CDR2 SMNVEV (reference sequence). CDR3 residues: CASSFGGYSLPETQYF. The CDR3 DNA reads as TGTGCCAGCAGTTTTGGAGGGTACTCTCTCCCAGAGACCCAGTACTTC.

V and J are TRBV10-3 and TRBJ1-2, with 8 bases that match TRBD1. Germline trimming cut 6 bases from V and 3 bases from J; bases unmatched to any gene: 3. The germline CDR1 and CDR2 sequences are ENHRY and SYGVKD. The CDR3 sequence is 13 residues long. Here the CDR3 DNA reads TGTGCCATCAGATTGACAGGGGACTATGGCTACACCTTC. It translates to CAIRLTGDYGYTF.

The V call is TRBV5-4, the J call TRBJ2-3; TRBD1 might be the D (6 bases). With 1 base removed from V and 4 bases from J, the gap between germline ends came to 13 bases. This CDR3 is built from 15 residues. Germline V gene data show CDR1 as SGHNT and CDR2 as YYREEE (reference sequence). CDR3 nucleotide sequence: TGTGCCAGCAGCTTGCCACCACAGGGTGCAGATACGCAGTATTTT. It yields the protein CASSLPPQGADTQYF.

V is TRBV28 and J is TRBJ2-2; 7 nucleotides line up with TRBD1. Trimming took 5 bases from V and 1 from J; bases not matched to a gene: 7. CDR3 length: 16 residues. CDR1 and CDR2 from the germline V gene are MDHEN and SYDVKM. CDR3 in amino acids: CASSRGQVMNTGELFF. The DNA of the CDR3 is TGTGCCAGCAGTCGTGGACAGGTGATGAACACCGGGGAGCTGTTTTTT.

The chain carries TRBV28 and TRBJ1-2, with D possibly TRBD1 on 6 matching bases. The CDR3 loop spans 16 amino acids. Germline V gene data show CDR1 as MDHEN and CDR2 as SYDVKM. Trimming removed 5 bases from V and 3 bases from J, with 19 bases in between. The CDR3 here is CASSQPQGSRDYGYTF. Written as DNA, the CDR3 is TGTGCCAGCAGTCAACCTCAGGGGAGTCGGGACTATGGCTACACCTTC.